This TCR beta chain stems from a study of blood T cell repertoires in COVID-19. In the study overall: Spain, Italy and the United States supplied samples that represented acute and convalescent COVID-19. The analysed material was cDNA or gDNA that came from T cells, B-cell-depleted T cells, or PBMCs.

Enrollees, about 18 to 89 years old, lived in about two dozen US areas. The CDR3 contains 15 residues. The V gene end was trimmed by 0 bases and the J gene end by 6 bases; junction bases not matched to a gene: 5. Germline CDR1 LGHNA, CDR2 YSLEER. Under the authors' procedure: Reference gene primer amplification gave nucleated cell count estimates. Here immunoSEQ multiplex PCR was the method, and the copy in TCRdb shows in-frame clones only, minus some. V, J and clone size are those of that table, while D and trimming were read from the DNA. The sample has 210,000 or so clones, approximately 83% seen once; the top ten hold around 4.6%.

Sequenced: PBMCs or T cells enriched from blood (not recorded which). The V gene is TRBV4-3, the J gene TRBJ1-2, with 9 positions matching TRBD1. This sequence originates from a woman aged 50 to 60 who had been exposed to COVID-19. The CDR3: CASSQDRGQGDGYTF. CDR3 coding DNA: TGCGCCAGCAGCCAAGATAGGGGACAGGGTGATGGCTACACCTTC.